What follows are 27 T cell receptor beta chains derived from one specimen sequenced in a study of T-cell reconstitution after alpha-beta-depleted transplantation in children. Preparing the TCRbeta library involved the use of unique molecular identifiers. One entry per CDR3 protein results from TCRdb running MiXCR on the PCR reads. The sample has about 360,000 distinct CDR3 sequences; about 14% are singletons. Here the sequenced sample was PBMCs, taken from the stem cell graft. These receptors all stem from a human donor who donated a stem cell graft to a child with Fanconi anemia.

This clonotype was counted ten times or more. The chain joins TRBV5-8 to TRBJ2-7; D could derive from TRBD1 or TRBD2 (5 bases each). The germline V and J ends were trimmed by 1 base and 3 bases, with 14 bases remaining between them. CDR3 size: 15 residues. CDR1 and CDR2 (germline): SGHTS, YDEGEE. Written as DNA, the CDR3 is TGTGCCAGCAGCTTGACCGGGGCCTCCCTCTACGAGCAGTACGTC. It yields the protein CASSLTGASLYEQYV.

This clonotype came up a few times. This chain uses TRBV12-3 or TRBV12-4 with TRBJ1-1, with a possible D match to TRBD1 (6 bases). The CDR3 length is 14 residues. Trimming removed 7 bases from V and 1 base from J, with 13 bases in between. CDR3 nucleotide sequence: TGTGCCAGCAACCCGGGGGGGCCGAACACTGAAGCTTTCTTT. It translates to CASNPGGPNTEAFF.

There are a few counts of this clonotype. This chain connects TRBV5-5 to TRBJ2-1; D not certain. Germline assignment: CDR1 SGHKS and CDR2 YYEKEE (reference sequence). The CDR3 loop spans 12 amino acids. With 2 bases removed from V and 9 bases from J, the gap between germline ends came to 9 bases. In nucleotides, the CDR3 is TGTGCCAGCAGCTTTGCAGAACGTGAGCAGTTCTTC. It specifies CASSFAEREQFF.

This clonotype appeared a few times. V and J are TRBV6-1 and TRBJ2-7; 12 bases align to TRBD1. The CDR3 is 16 amino acids. Germline CDR1 MNHNS, CDR2 SASEGT. The trim removed 4 bases at V and 2 bases at J, leaving 6 bases unmatched. The CDR3 bases are TGTGCCAGCAGTGTCGAGGGACAGGGGGCCCCCTACGAGCAGTACTTC. Translating gives CASSVEGQGAPYEQYF.

This clonotype occurred a few times. This chain joins TRBV10-2 and TRBJ2-1; TRBD1 matches at 8 bases. CDR1 and CDR2 (germline): WSHSY, SAAADI. CDR3 size: 13 residues. J gave up 8 bases and V 6 bases, and 6 bases lay outside the gene matches. The CDR3: CASRGAGGYEQFF. The CDR3 DNA follows: TGCGCCAGCAGAGGGGCAGGGGGCTATGAGCAGTTCTTC.

This clonotype was counted at least ten times. The J gene is TRBJ2-7, the V gene TRBV7-9; 9 bases align to TRBD1. Germline V lookup: CDR1 SEHNR, CDR2 FQNEAQ (reference sequence). There are 16 residues in the CDR3. The ends lost 1 base at V and 2 bases at J; junction bases unmatched: 6. CDR3 protein: CASSLVLGTGTYEQYF. The DNA for the CDR3 is TGTGCCAGCAGCTTAGTCCTTGGGACAGGGACCTACGAGCAGTACTTC.

The chain has TRBV4-3 and TRBJ2-5, with D perhaps matching TRBD1 or TRBD2 (6 bases each). Trimming pared 0 bases from V and 2 bases from J, leaving 13 bases between. Looked up from germline, CDR1 is LGHNA and CDR2 is YSLEER. There are 16 residues in the CDR3. CDR3: CASSQDLGGGQETQYF. The DNA for the CDR3 is TGCGCCAGCAGCCAAGATCTGGGGGGCGGGCAAGAGACCCAGTACTTC.

This clonotype was detected many times. The chain joins TRBV6-6 to TRBJ1-1; tentatively, D is TRBD1 (5 bases). V lost 6 bases to trimming and J lost 11 bases, with 19 bases between them. CDR3 length: 13 amino acids. Germline assignment: CDR1 MNHNY and CDR2 SVGAGI (reference sequence). CDR3 nucleotide sequence: TGTGCCAGCAGCAGGGAGTCACGGTCCTTGGCTTTCTTT. It specifies CASSRESRSLAFF.

In this sample, this clonotype turned up a few times. The chain carries TRBV5-1 and TRBJ2-3; D is undetermined. The V gene's germline CDR1 is SGHRS and CDR2 YFSETQ. The CDR3 runs to 16 residues. The V and J ends lost 1 base and 0 bases respectively, with 12 bases between them. CDR3 coding DNA: TGCGCCAGCAGCTTGTCTGGGTTCCCCAGCACAGATACGCAGTATTTT. Translated, it gives CASSLSGFPSTDTQYF.

This clonotype was counted only a few times. The chain is built from TRBV30 and TRBJ2-7; D might be TRBD1 (5 bases). From germline, CDR1 is GTSNPN and CDR2 SVGIG (reference sequence). This CDR3 is 13 amino acids long. V lost 0 bases, J lost 6 bases, and 12 bases lay in between. In nucleotides, the CDR3 is TGTGCCTGGAGTGTCGGATCAGGGTCCGAGCAGTACTTC. It yields the protein CAWSVGSGSEQYF.

This clonotype came up a few times. This chain uses TRBV18 with TRBJ2-7; D gene unclear. The germline V and J ends were trimmed by 5 bases and 0 bases, with 14 bases remaining between them. This CDR3 comprises 15 residues. Germline V lookup: CDR1 KGHSH, CDR2 LQKENI. CDR3 nucleotides: TGTGCCAGCTCAAAGGAGTTTGGCAGCTCCTACGAGCAGTACGTC. It specifies CASSKEFGSSYEQYV.

The rearrangement links TRBV24-1 to TRBJ2-3; perhaps TRBD2 as D (5 bases). This CDR3 is built from 16 residues. CDR1 and CDR2 (germline): KGHDR, SFDVKD. Trimming stripped 2 bases from V and 2 bases from J, with 13 bases between. CDR3 sequence reads: CATSDSFSGTTDTQYF. The CDR3 DNA is TGTGCCACCAGTGATTCATTTTCGGGAACCACAGATACGCAGTATTTT.

The CDR3 loop reads CASRGGGLADTDTQYF. CDR3 in DNA: TGTGCCAGCAGGGGTGGGGGGCTAGCGGACACAGATACGCAGTATTTT. This chain connects TRBV2 to TRBJ2-3, with D maybe TRBD2 (7 bases). Germline CDR1 and CDR2: SNHLY and FYNNEI. This CDR3 is built from 16 residues. The germline V and J ends were trimmed by 6 bases and 2 bases, with 18 bases remaining between them.

This chain links TRBV5-1 with TRBJ2-5; D gene uncertain. Germline lookup yields CDR1 SGHRS and CDR2 YFSETQ. The CDR3 has 13 amino acids. V lost 4 bases and J lost 2, with 9 bases in between. The CDR3 region is CASSVSPQETQYF. The CDR3 DNA sequence: TGCGCCAGCAGCGTCAGTCCTCAAGAGACCCAGTACTTC.

The V and J genes are TRBV6-1 and TRBJ1-1; D unresolved. The germline V gene encodes CDR1 MNHNS and CDR2 SASEGT. CDR3 length: 15 amino acids. Trimming cost V 7 bases and J 0 bases, with 15 bases left between them. The CDR3 nucleotides read TGTGCCAGCATGGGAGTGAGGACCATGAACACTGAAGCTTTCTTT. Residues: CASMGVRTMNTEAFF.

On this clonotype: Possible read error: a much larger clone is one base away. No conserved phenylalanine or tryptophan is present at the end of the CDR3, so a read error is the likely explanation. The chain joins TRBV2 to TRBJ1-5, with D possibly TRBD1 on 5 matching bases. Per the germline V gene, CDR1 is SNHLY and CDR2 is FYNNEI. Trimming shortened V by 8 bases and J by 7 bases, and 15 bases separated the two germline ends. The CDR3 runs to 13 residues. The CDR3 region is CASSWGGGQPQHS. CDR3 nucleotides: TGTGCCAGCTCTTGGGGTGGGGGGCAGCCCCAGCATTCT.

This clonotype was counted ten times or more. This sequence joins TRBV7-2 and TRBJ1-1; no firm D call. The V and J ends lost 4 bases and 8 bases respectively, with 14 bases between them. The V gene's germline CDR1 is SGHTA and CDR2 FQGNSA. CDR3 length: 13 amino acids. CDR3 DNA: TGTGCCAGCAGCTACAGCGCCCGAAAAGAAGCTTTCTTT. It translates to CASSYSARKEAFF.

The chain joins TRBV6-1 to TRBJ1-1; D is uncertain. Trimming left V 7 bases short and J 7 bases short, with 19 bases between. The length of the CDR3 is 14 residues. Germline V gene lookup returns CDR1 MNHNS and CDR2 SASEGT. CDR3 sequence reads: CASNAPGVRGEAFF. The CDR3 nucleotides are TGTGCCAGCAACGCGCCTGGGGTGCGGGGTGAAGCTTTCTTT.

The chain joins TRBV2 to TRBJ2-3; TRBD1 matches at 8 bases. The length of the CDR3 is 15 residues. CDR1 and CDR2 (germline): SNHLY, FYNNEI. Trimming cost V 11 bases and J 5 bases; bases outside gene matches: 15. Here the CDR3 DNA reads TGTGCCTGTATATCGACAGGGGACGGGGTAGATACGCAGTATTTT. Its protein product is CACISTGDGVDTQYF.

This clonotype was observed a few times. The chain carries TRBV10-3 and TRBJ1-6; 8 bases align to TRBD1. The germline gives CDR1 ENHRY, CDR2 SYGVKD. The CDR3 covers 13 residues. Germline trimming cut 4 bases from V and 10 bases from J; bases unmatched to any gene: 3. The DNA of the CDR3 is TGTGCCATCAGTGGACAGGGGCGGTCACCCCTCCACTTT. Its translation is CAISGQGRSPLHF.

This clonotype was detected ten times or more. The CDR3 here is CASTNNGVAQETQYF. CDR3 sequence (DNA): TGTGCCAGCACCAACAATGGGGTAGCCCAAGAGACCCAGTACTTC. The chain couples TRBV12-3 or TRBV12-4 to TRBJ2-5; D is uncertain. V was shortened by 7 bases and J by 1 base, with 16 bases between the two germline ends. The CDR3 is made up of 15 amino acids.

V and J are TRBV9 and TRBJ2-3; D is uncertain. This CDR3 contains 14 residues. Germline V gives CDR1 SGDLS, CDR2 YYNGEE. V lost 0 bases to trimming and J lost 0 bases, with 5 bases between them. The DNA of the CDR3 is TGTGCCAGCAGCGTAGAGGCTAGCACAGATACGCAGTATTTT. This sequence encodes CASSVEASTDTQYF.

This clonotype showed up just a few times. V and J are TRBV29-1 and TRBJ2-7; a possible D gene is TRBD1 (6 bases). From germline, CDR1 is SQVTM and CDR2 ANQGSEA. This CDR3 is built from 13 residues. The V gene lost 6 bases and the J gene lost 0 bases, with 12 bases spanning the gap. CDR3 residues: CSVATGISYEQYF. The CDR3 DNA is TGCAGCGTCGCGACAGGCATCTCCTACGAGCAGTACTTC.

This clonotype was seen a handful of times. The chain recombines TRBV5-5 with TRBJ2-5; the D gene is possibly TRBD2 (6 bases). Trimming took off 4 bases at V and 5 bases at J, with 15 bases between the two ends. Germline V CDR1 and CDR2: SGHKS, YYEKEE (reference sequence). The CDR3 spans 14 residues. Here the CDR3 DNA reads TGTGCCAGCAGCCCGAATAAAGGGAGGGAGACCCAGTACTTC. Translation: CASSPNKGRETQYF.

The chain has TRBV12-3 or TRBV12-4 and TRBJ2-7; TRBD1 matches at 7 bases. With V trimmed by 2 bases and J by 1 base, 2 bases remained unmatched. This CDR3 spans 14 amino acids. The CDR3 DNA follows: TGTGCCAGCAGTTTAATACAGGGGTCCTACGAGCAGTACTTC. This encodes CASSLIQGSYEQYF.

This clonotype was seen at least ten times. The CDR3 protein is CSVVRGADNIQYF. In DNA, the CDR3 is TGCAGCGTAGTGAGGGGTGCAGACAACATTCAGTACTTC. This chain connects TRBV29-1 to TRBJ2-4; either TRBD1 or TRBD2 may fit D (5 bases each). Germline loops: CDR1 SQVTM, CDR2 ANQGSEA. V dropped 6 bases and J dropped 7 bases, with 16 bases sitting between them. The CDR3 contains 13 residues. Based on the CDR3 plus reference TRBV29-1 and TRBJ2-4, the full variable domain is SAVISQKPSRDICQRGTSLTIQCQVDSQVTMMFWYRQQPGQSLTLIATANQGSEATYESGFVIDKFPISRPNLTFSTLTVSNMSPEDSSIYLCSVVRGADNIQYFGAGTRLSVL.

This chain uses TRBV4-2 with TRBJ2-2; D not certain. From germline, CDR1 is LGHNA and CDR2 YNFKEQ. Trimming pared 2 bases from V and 8 bases from J, leaving 6 bases between. The CDR3 covers 12 residues. The CDR3 bases are TGTGCCAGCAGCCAACCTAGTGGGGAGCTGTTTTTT. It translates to CASSQPSGELFF.